The next 6 T cell receptor beta chains were all read from a single sample in a study of T-cell memory formation after mild COVID-19. TCRdb re-analysed the 5' RACE reads in MiXCR, keeping a single row per CDR3 protein. The data hold approximately 60,000 distinct CDR3 sequences, with approximately 9% observed a single time. What was sequenced was PBMCs or a T cell subset sorted from them (not recorded which). These receptors all come from a young man who had mild COVID-19 (a few samples of this study predate the infection). Cell type and time point are not known.

In its sample, this clonotype was seen a few times. The V call is TRBV12-3 or TRBV12-4, the J call TRBJ2-1, with 9 positions matching TRBD2. V lost 1 base to trimming and J lost 8 bases; unmatched junction nucleotides: 6. The CDR3 runs to 15 residues. The CDR3 region has the DNA TGTGCCAGCAGTTTAGGTCTAGCGGGAATCGATGAGCAGTTCTTC. Residues: CASSLGLAGIDEQFF.

This clonotype has just a few counts. The gene calls are TRBV12-3 or TRBV12-4 and TRBJ2-5; 11 nucleotides agree with TRBD1. V was clipped by 7 bases and J by 5 bases; unmatched bases: 15. This CDR3 is 17 amino acids long. CDR3 DNA: TGTGCCAGCACCATGGACAGGGGGCGCGGGATAAGGGAGACCCAGTACTTC. Translation: CASTMDRGRGIRETQYF.

In this sample, this clonotype turned up many times. The chain couples TRBV7-8 to TRBJ2-3; perhaps TRBD1 as D (6 bases). Per germline, CDR1 SGHVS and CDR2 FQNEAQ. The V gene lost 3 bases and the J gene lost 4 bases, with 11 bases spanning the gap. The CDR3 is 14 residues long. The CDR3 nucleotides read TGTGCCAGCAGCTTTGGACAGAGGGCAGATACGCAGTATTTT. Amino acids: CASSFGQRADTQYF.

The rearrangement joins TRBV6-4 to TRBJ2-2; TRBD2 might be the D (7 bases). The CDR3 contains 15 residues. Germline V gives CDR1 MRHNA, CDR2 SNTAGT. Deletions cut 2 bases from V and 7 bases from J, with 14 bases between. The DNA of the CDR3 is TGTGCCAGCAGTGACACGGGGGGCCCGGTCGGGGAGCTGTTTTTT. Translation: CASSDTGGPVGELFF.

This rearrangement joins TRBV19 to TRBJ1-2; D is unresolved. From germline, CDR1 is LNHDA and CDR2 SQIVND (reference sequence). V shed 5 bases and J shed 3 bases, with 16 bases lying between them. The CDR3 runs to 15 residues. In DNA, the CDR3 is TGTGCCAGTAGTGGACCCCCGGCCGGGGACTATGGCTACACCTTC. Amino acids: CASSGPPAGDYGYTF.

The V and J genes are TRBV2 and TRBJ2-3, with 9 nucleotides matching TRBD1. The V segment lost 7 bases and the J segment 1 base; nucleotides outside the gene matches: 3. Looked up from germline, CDR1 is SNHLY and CDR2 is FYNNEI. The CDR3 has 14 amino acids. The CDR3 sequence is CASNRDRGTDTQYF. The DNA of the CDR3 is TGTGCCAGCAACCGGGACAGGGGCACAGATACGCAGTATTTT.